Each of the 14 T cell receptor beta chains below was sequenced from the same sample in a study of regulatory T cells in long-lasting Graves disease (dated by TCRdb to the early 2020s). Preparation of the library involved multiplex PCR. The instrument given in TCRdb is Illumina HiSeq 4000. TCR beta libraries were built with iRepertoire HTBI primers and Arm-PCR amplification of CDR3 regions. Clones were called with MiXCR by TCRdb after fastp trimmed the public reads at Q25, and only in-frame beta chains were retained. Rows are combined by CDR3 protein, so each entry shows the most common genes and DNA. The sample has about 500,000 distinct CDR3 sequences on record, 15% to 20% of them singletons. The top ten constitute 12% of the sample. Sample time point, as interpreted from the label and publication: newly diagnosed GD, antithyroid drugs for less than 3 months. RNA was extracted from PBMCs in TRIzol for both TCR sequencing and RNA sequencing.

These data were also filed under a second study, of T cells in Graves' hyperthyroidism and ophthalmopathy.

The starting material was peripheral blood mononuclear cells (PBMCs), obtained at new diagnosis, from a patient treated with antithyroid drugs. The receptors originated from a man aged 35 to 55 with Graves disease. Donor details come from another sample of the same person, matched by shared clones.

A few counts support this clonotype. This chain's CDR3 is CAGKRDNTDTQYF. The CDR3 coding sequence is TGTGCCGGCAAGCGGGATAACACAGATACGCAGTATTTT. The chain joins TRBV10-3 to TRBJ2-3, with 7 positions matching TRBD2. CDR3 size: 13 residues. The V gene end was trimmed by 11 bases and the J gene end by 2 bases; junction bases not matched to a gene: 7. Germline-derived CDR1 and CDR2 are ENHRY and SYGVKD.

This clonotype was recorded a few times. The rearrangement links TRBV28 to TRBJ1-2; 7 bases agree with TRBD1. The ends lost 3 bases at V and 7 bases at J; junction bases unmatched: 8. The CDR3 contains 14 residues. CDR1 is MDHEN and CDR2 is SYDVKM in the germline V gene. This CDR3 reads CASSLEGALGGYTF. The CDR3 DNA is TGTGCCAGCAGTTTGGAGGGGGCTCTAGGTGGCTACACCTTC.

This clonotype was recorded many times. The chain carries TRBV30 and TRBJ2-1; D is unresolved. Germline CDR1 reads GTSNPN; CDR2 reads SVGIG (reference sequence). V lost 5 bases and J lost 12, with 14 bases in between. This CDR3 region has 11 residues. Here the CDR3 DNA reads TGTGCCTGGCAAGGCTCACACTGGCAGTTCTTC. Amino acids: CAWQGSHWQFF.

The CDR3 protein is CASSLGTGRDQRPDTQYF. The CDR3 bases are TGCGCCAGCAGCTTGGGGACAGGGCGGGACCAACGGCCAGATACGCAGTATTTT. V and J are TRBV5-1 and TRBJ2-3, with 8 bases identical to TRBD1. With 0 bases clipped from V and 4 bases from J, the junction kept 13 bases outside the gene matches. The CDR3 extends over 18 amino acids. Germline CDR1 is SGHRS and CDR2 is YFSETQ.

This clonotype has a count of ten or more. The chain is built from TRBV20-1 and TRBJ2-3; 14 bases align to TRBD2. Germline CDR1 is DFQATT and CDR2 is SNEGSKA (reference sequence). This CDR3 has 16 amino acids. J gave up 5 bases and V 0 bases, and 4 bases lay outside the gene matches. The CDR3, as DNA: TGCAGTGCTAGAGATCGACTAGCGGGAGGGCGAGATACGCAGTATTTT. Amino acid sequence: CSARDRLAGGRDTQYF.

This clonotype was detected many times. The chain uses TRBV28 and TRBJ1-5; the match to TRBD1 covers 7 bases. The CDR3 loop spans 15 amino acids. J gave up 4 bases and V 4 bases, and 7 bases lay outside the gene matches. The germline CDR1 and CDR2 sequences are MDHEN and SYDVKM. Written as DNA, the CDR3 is TGTGCCAGCAGTTACCGGACAGGCCCAAATCAGCCCCAGCATTTT. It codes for CASSYRTGPNQPQHF.

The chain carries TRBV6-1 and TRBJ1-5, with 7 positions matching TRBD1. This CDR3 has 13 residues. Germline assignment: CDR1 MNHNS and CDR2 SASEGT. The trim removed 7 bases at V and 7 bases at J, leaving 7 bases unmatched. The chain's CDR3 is CASNRDSAQPQHF. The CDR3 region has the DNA TGTGCCAGCAACCGGGACAGCGCGCAGCCCCAGCATTTT.

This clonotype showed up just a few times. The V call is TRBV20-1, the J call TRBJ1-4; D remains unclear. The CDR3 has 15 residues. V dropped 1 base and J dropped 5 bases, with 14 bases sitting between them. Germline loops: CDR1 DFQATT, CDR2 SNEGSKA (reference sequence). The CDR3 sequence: CSARGSWSVNEKLFF. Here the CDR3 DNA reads TGCAGTGCTAGAGGGTCGTGGTCGGTAAATGAAAAACTGTTTTTT.

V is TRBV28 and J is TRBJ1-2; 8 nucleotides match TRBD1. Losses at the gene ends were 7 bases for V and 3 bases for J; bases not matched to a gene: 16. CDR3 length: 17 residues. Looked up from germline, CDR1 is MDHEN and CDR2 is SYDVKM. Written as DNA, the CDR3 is TGTGCCAGCACTCCCCATGGTTCCGGGACAGGCCACTATGGCTACACCTTC. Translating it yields CASTPHGSGTGHYGYTF.

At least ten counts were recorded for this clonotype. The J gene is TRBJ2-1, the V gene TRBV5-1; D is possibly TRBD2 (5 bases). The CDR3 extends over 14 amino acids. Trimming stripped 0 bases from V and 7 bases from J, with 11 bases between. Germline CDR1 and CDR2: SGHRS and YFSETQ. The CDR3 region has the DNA TGCGCCAGCAGCTTGGACCGCCCGGGGAATGAGCAGTTCTTC. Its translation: CASSLDRPGNEQFF.

The CDR3 nucleotides are TGTGCCAGCAGCTTAGCGGGGGGCGCCACCGGGGAGCTGTTTTTT. This gives the protein CASSLAGGATGELFF. The chain is built from TRBV7-9 and TRBJ2-2; D is possibly TRBD1 or TRBD2 (6 bases each). Germline V CDR1 and CDR2: SEHNR, FQNEAQ (reference sequence). CDR3 size: 15 residues. V was trimmed by 0 bases and J by 4 bases, leaving 9 bases between them.

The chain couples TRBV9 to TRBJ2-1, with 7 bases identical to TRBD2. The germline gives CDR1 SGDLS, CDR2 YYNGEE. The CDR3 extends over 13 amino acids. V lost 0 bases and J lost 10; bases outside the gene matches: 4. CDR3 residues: CASSVDLRGEQFF. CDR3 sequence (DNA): TGTGCCAGCAGCGTAGATCTGCGGGGGGAGCAGTTCTTC.

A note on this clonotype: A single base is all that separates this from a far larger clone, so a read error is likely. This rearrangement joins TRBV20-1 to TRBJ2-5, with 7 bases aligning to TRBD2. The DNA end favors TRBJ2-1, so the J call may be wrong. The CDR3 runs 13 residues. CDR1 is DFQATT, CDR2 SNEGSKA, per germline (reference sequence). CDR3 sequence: CSVRPLAENEQFF. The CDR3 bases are TGCAGTGTTAGACCCCTAGCGGAGAATGAGCAGTTCTTC.

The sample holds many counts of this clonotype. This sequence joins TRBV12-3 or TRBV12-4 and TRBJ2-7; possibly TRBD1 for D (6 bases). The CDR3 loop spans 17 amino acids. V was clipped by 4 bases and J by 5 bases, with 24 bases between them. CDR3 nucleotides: TGTGCCAGCAGTTGGGGCGGTATGGGGGCTACGAACCACGAGCAGTACTTC. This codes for CASSWGGMGATNHEQYF.